The 19 T cell receptor beta chains below were found in one sample sequenced in a study of response to subunit inactivated influenza vaccine. Each CDR3 protein gets one entry after TCRdb re-called the RT-PCR reads with MiXCR. The data contain 860,000 or so distinct CDR3 sequences, over 20% of them singletons. Source: PBMCs from blood, taken around 5 days after vaccination. These receptors were taken from a man aged 45-60 years who received an inactivated influenza vaccine.

The CDR3 nucleotides are TGTGCCAGCACAACAGGGAACACCGGGGAGCTGTTTTTT. This translates into CASTTGNTGELFF. The chain combines TRBV25-1 with TRBJ2-2; a possible D gene is TRBD1 (5 bases). The CDR3 runs 13 residues. Germline V gene sequence: CDR1 MGHDK, CDR2 SYGVNS. Deletions cut 7 bases from V and 1 base from J, with 7 bases between. The whole variable domain, filled in from reference TRBV25-1 and TRBJ2-2, reads EADIYQTPRYLVIGTGKKITLECSQTMGHDKMYWYQQDPGMELHLIHYSYGVNSTEKGDLSSESTVSRIRTEHFPLTLESARPSHTSQYLCASTTGNTGELFFGEGSRLTVL.

V is TRBV7-2 and J is TRBJ2-3; 8 bases agree with TRBD2. CDR3 size: 16 residues. Trimming removed 5 bases from V and 1 base from J; junction bases left unmatched: 8. Germline V CDR1 and CDR2: SGHTA, FQGNSA. The CDR3 loop reads CASSTNIAGRTDTQYF. CDR3 coding DNA: TGTGCCAGCAGCACCAATATAGCGGGGCGCACAGATACGCAGTATTTT.

In this sample, this clonotype turned up a few times. The CDR3 loop reads CSAGGVNTEAFF. The DNA for the CDR3 is TGCAGTGCTGGGGGAGTGAACACTGAAGCTTTCTTT. The genes are TRBV20-1 and TRBJ1-1, with a weak D call TRBD1 (5 bases). Trimming cost V 5 bases and J 0 bases, with 7 bases left between them. Germline V gene lookup returns CDR1 DFQATT and CDR2 SNEGSKA (reference sequence). The CDR3 consists of 12 residues.

The V and J genes are TRBV28 and TRBJ2-2; maybe TRBD2 (6 bases). This CDR3 region has 15 residues. V lost 7 bases, J lost 1 base, and 13 bases lay in between. Germline loops: CDR1 MDHEN, CDR2 SYDVKM. CDR3 sequence: CASTRPGVNTGELFF. As DNA, the CDR3 is TGTGCCAGCACCCGGCCGGGGGTGAACACCGGGGAGCTGTTTTTT.

This chain uses TRBV18 with TRBJ2-7; 8 nucleotides agree with TRBD1. This CDR3 has 17 amino acids. Germline CDR1 reads KGHSH; CDR2 reads LQKENI. V lost 2 bases to trimming and J lost 6 bases; unmatched junction nucleotides: 15. The CDR3 DNA sequence: TGTGCCAGCTCACCAGCGACCGCCCGGACAGGGAGCTCCGAGCAGTACTTC. Translation: CASSPATARTGSSEQYF. Full variable domain (rest looked up from reference TRBV18 and TRBJ2-7): NAGVMQNPRHLVRRRGQEARLRCSPMKGHSHVYWYRQLPEEGLKFMVYLQKENIIDESGMPKERFSAEFPKEGPSILRIQQVVRGDSAAYFCASSPATARTGSSEQYFGPGTRLTVT.

This clonotype was picked up a small number of times. This chain connects TRBV6-1 to TRBJ1-2; possible D gene TRBD1, 5 bases. This CDR3 region has 15 residues. V was clipped by 6 bases and J by 3 bases, with 17 bases between them. Germline-derived CDR1 and CDR2 are MNHNS and SASEGT. The CDR3 loop is CASRRGPWGDYGYTF. The CDR3 coding sequence is TGTGCCAGCAGGAGGGGTCCGTGGGGGGACTATGGCTACACCTTC.

This clonotype was seen only a few times. V gene TRBV5-1 combines with J gene TRBJ2-3; tentatively, D is TRBD1 or TRBD2 (6 bases each). CDR1 and CDR2 (germline): SGHRS, YFSETQ. The ends were cut back, 0 bases at V and 4 bases at J, with 21 bases in the middle. The CDR3 is made up of 18 amino acids. The CDR3 here is CASSLARGLISSSDTQYF. CDR3 nucleotides: TGCGCCAGCAGCTTGGCCAGGGGACTCATAAGCTCGTCAGATACGCAGTATTTT.

This clonotype has more than one count but fewer than ten. The chain has TRBV4-3 and TRBJ2-1, with 8 bases matching TRBD2. The CDR3 sequence is 16 residues long. Trimming removed 0 bases from V and 4 bases from J; junction bases left unmatched: 5. Germline V gives CDR1 LGHNA, CDR2 YSLEER. The CDR3 sequence: CASSQDGSGGYNEQFF. CDR3 DNA: TGCGCCAGCAGCCAAGATGGGTCGGGAGGGTACAATGAGCAGTTCTTC.

This clonotype came up a few times. V gene TRBV29-1 combines with J gene TRBJ1-2; D might be TRBD1 (5 bases). The CDR3 totals 12 residues. Germline V gene sequence: CDR1 SQVTM, CDR2 ANQGSEA. The V end lost 3 bases, the J end lost 5 bases, and 10 bases lay between the germline ends. The CDR3 here is CSVDQGIYGYTF. The DNA for the CDR3 is TGCAGCGTTGATCAGGGTATTTATGGCTACACCTTC.

This clonotype was detected many times. The CDR3 nucleotides are TGTGCCAGCAGTCGGGACAATGGTAATTCACCCCTCCACTTT. Protein sequence: CASSRDNGNSPLHF. V usage is TRBV6-1 and J usage is TRBJ1-6; tentative D call: TRBD1 (6 bases). Germline CDR1 and CDR2: MNHNS and SASEGT. This CDR3 has 14 amino acids. With 5 bases removed from V and 6 bases from J, the gap between germline ends came to 11 bases.

This clonotype was recorded a few times. This chain connects TRBV7-9 to TRBJ2-1; 9 bases are shared with TRBD2. V lost 5 bases to trimming and J lost 5 bases; unmatched junction nucleotides: 10. The CDR3 consists of 16 residues. Germline assignment: CDR1 SEHNR and CDR2 FQNEAQ (reference sequence). The CDR3 loop reads CASSIWGLAGNNEQFF. DNA for the CDR3: TGTGCCAGCAGCATTTGGGGACTAGCCGGAAACAATGAGCAGTTCTTC.

Many counts were recorded for this clonotype. The chain recombines TRBV12-3 or TRBV12-4 with TRBJ1-1; tentative D call: TRBD1 (5 bases). The CDR3 totals 15 residues. V lost 6 bases to trimming and J lost 0 bases, with 14 bases between them. CDR3 nucleotide sequence: TGTGCCAGCAGATCCAACCAGGGTTTGAACACTGAAGCTTTCTTT. This encodes CASRSNQGLNTEAFF.

The chain recombines TRBV5-1 with TRBJ2-3; the match to TRBD2 covers 10 bases. V lost 3 bases to trimming and J lost 5 bases; unmatched junction nucleotides: 12. Germline V gene data show CDR1 as SGHRS and CDR2 as YFSETQ. This CDR3 contains 17 residues. The DNA of the CDR3 is TGCGCCAGCAGCTCCCGGGCTAGCGGGAGTATGGAAGATACGCAGTATTTT. It specifies CASSSRASGSMEDTQYF.

This chain uses TRBV20-1 with TRBJ1-5; D is ambiguous. V gave up 1 base and J gave up 7 bases, with 11 bases separating them. The CDR3 covers 13 residues. Germline lookup yields CDR1 DFQATT and CDR2 SNEGSKA (reference sequence). The CDR3 DNA reads TGCAGTGCTAGAGCGGACTCTAGACAGCCCCAGCATTTT. Translation: CSARADSRQPQHF.

Comment on this clonotype: This CDR3 fails to terminate in the conserved phenylalanine or tryptophan, so it likely reflects a read error. The chain links TRBV27 to TRBJ1-2; D uncertain. The CDR3 runs to 10 residues. In germline, CDR1 is MNHEY, CDR2 SMNVEV (reference sequence). With 8 bases removed from V and 4 bases from J, the gap between germline ends came to 5 bases. The CDR3 nucleotides read TGTGCCAGCCCGTCCTATGGCTACACCTTA. Amino acids: CASPSYGYTL.

The rearrangement uses TRBV10-3 and TRBJ2-7; no definite D call. Germline CDR1 is ENHRY and CDR2 is SYGVKD. Trimming took 3 bases from V and 12 from J, leaving 12 bases between them. This CDR3 comprises 11 residues. The CDR3 coding sequence is TGTGCCATCAGTGATGATGTGGATGCGTACTTC. Translation: CAISDDVDAYF.

The chain uses TRBV20-1 and TRBJ2-7, with a possible D match to TRBD2 (6 bases). Germline CDR1 reads DFQATT; CDR2 reads SNEGSKA (reference sequence). The CDR3 is made up of 13 amino acids. V was cut by 6 bases and J by 0 bases, with 12 bases left in between. The CDR3 sequence is CSAIAVHSYEQYF. The CDR3 coding sequence is TGCAGTGCCATAGCGGTTCACTCCTACGAGCAGTACTTC.

The rearrangement links TRBV9 to TRBJ1-4, with D hard to call. Germline CDR1 and CDR2: SGDLS and YYNGEE. Trimming took 4 bases from V and 7 from J, leaving 17 bases between them. This CDR3 has 15 residues. CDR3 loop: CASSPEGGLSEKLFF. Here the CDR3 DNA reads TGTGCCAGCAGCCCCGAAGGAGGTTTGAGTGAAAAACTGTTTTTT.

This clonotype showed up just a few times. This chain joins TRBV20-1 and TRBJ2-1; 7 positions agree with TRBD2. The CDR3 has 17 amino acids. After removal of 0 bases from V and 0 bases from J, the junction contained 8 bases not matched to a gene. Germline V CDR1 and CDR2: DFQATT, SNEGSKA (reference sequence). The CDR3 here is CSARDVGLADSYNEQFF. Written as DNA, the CDR3 is TGCAGTGCTAGAGATGTGGGGCTAGCGGACTCCTACAATGAGCAGTTCTTC.